Listed below are T cell receptor beta chains from one sample, sequenced in a study of CD4 T cells in relation to SARS-CoV-2 and coronaviruses. These TCRs' antigens remain unknown. This table comes from immunoSEQ multiplex PCR, and its TCRdb copy is limited to in-frame clones, with some not included. The sample records about 22,000 clones, about 60% being singletons. Sequencing was performed on CD4+ T cells from PBMCs, cultured in vitro. Receptors were obtained from a human donor in good health. Each CDR3 is given with its conserved first and last residue. D genes are given only for firm matches. Expanded clones get a size class; other rows say once, few or many, or leave the size out.

d_call,j_call,clone_size,v_call,cdr3_nt,cdr3_aa
-,TRBJ1-4,-,TRBV6-6,TGTGCCAGCAGTTACGTGGATGAAAAACTGTTTTTT,CASSYVDEKLFF
-,TRBJ1-1,-,TRBV6-5,TGTGCCAGCAGTCCTGGACAGCGGACGAACACTGAAGCTTTCTTT,CASSPGQRTNTEAFF
-,TRBJ1-1,-,TRBV18,TGTGCCAGCTCACCAGGTCGGGGGAACACTGAAGCTTTCTTT,CASSPGRGNTEAFF
-,TRBJ2-3,-,TRBV5-1,TGCGCCAGCAGCTTGGCACGGGACACCTCCGATACGCAGTATTTT,CASSLARDTSDTQYF
-,TRBJ1-3,-,TRBV12-3/TRBV12-4,TGTGCCAGCAGGGGGGTGTCTGGAAACACCATATATTTT,CASRGVSGNTIYF
-,TRBJ1-5,-,TRBV6-2/TRBV6-3,TGTGCCAGCAGCCGGGACAATCAGGAGTCACAGCCCCAGCATTTT,CASSRDNQESQPQHF
-,TRBJ2-2,-,TRBV7-3,TGTGCCAGCAGTCTTCTGAGTCTCACCGGGGAGCTGTTTTTT,CASSLLSLTGELFF
-,TRBJ2-5,-,TRBV12-3/TRBV12-4,TGTGCCAGCAGCCCGTTCGGAGAGACCCAGTACTTC,CASSPFGETQYF
-,TRBJ2-7,-,TRBV7-2,TGTGCCAGCAGCTCGACGACAGGTTTCCACGAGCAGTACTTC,CASSSTTGFHEQYF
-,TRBJ2-6,-,TRBV7-2,TGTGCCAGCAGCTTCTGGGGGCTTGGGGCCAACGTCCTGACTTTC,CASSFWGLGANVLTF
-,TRBJ2-3,-,TRBV7-9,TGTGCCAGCAGCTTAGATACGGGAATCACAGATACGCAGTATTTT,CASSLDTGITDTQYF
-,TRBJ2-7,-,TRBV11-2,TGTGCCAGCAGCTTAGTAGGCAACTACGAGCAGTACTTC,CASSLVGNYEQYF
-,TRBJ1-5,-,TRBV5-6,TGTGCCAGCAGCTTTGGAGTGGGGGGCGGCCAGCCCCAGCATTTT,CASSFGVGGGQPQHF
TRBD1,TRBJ1-6,-,TRBV5-1,TGCGCCAGCAGCTTGGTGGCGACAGGGACATCACCCCTCCACTTT,CASSLVATGTSPLHF
TRBD1,TRBJ1-6,-,TRBV6-2/TRBV6-3,TGTGCCAGCAGTCCGGACAGGAATAATTCACCCCTCCACTTT,CASSPDRNNSPLHF
TRBD1,TRBJ1-2,-,TRBV5-4,TGTGCCAGCAGCTTGATCGTAACAGGGGGTGGCTACACCTTC,CASSLIVTGGGYTF
TRBD1,TRBJ2-1,few,TRBV7-2,TGTGCCAGCAGCCCCCGACAGGGTAGGAACAATGAGCAGTTCTTC,CASSPRQGRNNEQFF
-,TRBJ2-5,-,TRBV7-3,TGTGCCAGCAGCGTTGAGAACTCTGAAATCCAAGAGACCCAGTACTTC,CASSVENSEIQETQYF
-,TRBJ1-1,-,TRBV19,TGTGCCAGTAGTATAACCCTGACGAGGTTCGCGGCGCACACTGAAGCTTTCTTT,CASSITLTRFAAHTEAFF
-,TRBJ2-1,-,TRBV7-9,TGTGCCAGCAGCTCCTCGCGGGGTGAGCAGTTCTTC,CASSSSRGEQFF
-,TRBJ2-1,-,TRBV11-2,TGTGCCAGCAGCCCGGGGTCGAACAATGAGCAGTTCTTC,CASSPGSNNEQFF
-,TRBJ1-2,few,TRBV3-1/TRBV3-2,TGTGCCAGCAGCCAAGGACCCTCGGGCTATGGCTACACCTTC,CASSQGPSGYGYTF
-,TRBJ1-2,-,TRBV3-1/TRBV3-2,TGTGCCAGCAGCCAAGATCTTGGGGAGTACGGCTATGGCTACACCTTC,CASSQDLGEYGYGYTF
TRBD2,TRBJ2-7,few,TRBV28,TGTGCCAGCTGGGGGGGCGAGCAGTACTTC,CASWGGEQYF
TRBD2,TRBJ2-3,-,TRBV6-5,TGTGCCAGCAGTTACTGGCGGGGGGGCGGCACAGATACGCAGTATTTT,CASSYWRGGGTDTQYF
TRBD1,TRBJ2-3,-,TRBV7-2,TGTGCCAGCAGCTTGGAGGACAGGGAGTGGTATACGCAGTATTTT,CASSLEDREWYTQYF
-,TRBJ2-4,-,TRBV7-2,TGTGCCAGCAGCTTAGCGCCGCAGCCATTGAAAGCCAAAAACATTCAGTACTTC,CASSLAPQPLKAKNIQYF
-,TRBJ2-2,once,TRBV11-3,TGTGCCAGCAGCTTATACGGAGACACCGGGGAGCTGTTTTTT,CASSLYGDTGELFF
-,TRBJ1-2,few,TRBV30,TGTGCCTGGAGCGAGGGGGGAGGGAACGGCTACACCTTC,CAWSEGGGNGYTF
-,TRBJ1-6,-,TRBV5-1,TGCGCCAGCAGCCTACAGGGTGGATATAATTCACCCCTCCACTTT,CASSLQGGYNSPLHF
-,TRBJ2-7,-,TRBV5-4,TGTGCCAGCAGCTTGCAGGGAGGTGAGAAGCAGTACTTC,CASSLQGGEKQYF
-,TRBJ2-3,-,TRBV10-3,TGTGCCATCAGTGACGACAAATCAGATACGCAGTATTTT,CAISDDKSDTQYF
-,TRBJ1-1,-,TRBV4-1,TGCGCCAGCAGCCAAGTAGCCGTGGGGAACACTGAAGCTTTCTTT,CASSQVAVGNTEAFF
-,TRBJ2-3,-,TRBV7-9,TGTGCCAGCAGCTTAGGCTCGCGATCAGATACGCAGTATTTT,CASSLGSRSDTQYF
-,TRBJ1-1,-,TRBV27,TGTGCCACTAGGTATTCCTGGGGAGGGAGCACTGAAGCTTTCTTT,CATRYSWGGSTEAFF
-,TRBJ1-1,-,TRBV7-2,TGTGCCAGCAGCTTATTCGCGGTCCCGGGTGTCACTGAAGCTTTCTTT,CASSLFAVPGVTEAFF
-,TRBJ1-3,-,TRBV14,TGTGCCAGCAGCCGCGGACAGACTGGAAACACCATATATTTT,CASSRGQTGNTIYF
-,TRBJ1-5,-,TRBV2,TGTGCCAGCAGTGGGATACAGGTCAGCAATCAGCCCCAGCATTTT,CASSGIQVSNQPQHF
TRBD2,TRBJ2-3,once,TRBV19,TGTGCCAGTAGTCCCACCCGGACTAGCGGACTAGCAGATACGCAGTATTTT,CASSPTRTSGLADTQYF
-,TRBJ2-7,-,TRBV7-2,TGTGCCAGCAGCTTGGCCCGGGACTCCCAGGAGCAGTACTTC,CASSLARDSQEQYF
TRBD2,TRBJ2-3,-,TRBV4-2,TGTGCCAGCAGCGGACTAGCGAGCACAGATACGCAGTATTTT,CASSGLASTDTQYF
-,TRBJ2-5,once,TRBV5-6,TGTGCCAGCAGCCCTGGGATTTTGGTTCAAGAGACCCAGTACTTC,CASSPGILVQETQYF
TRBD2,TRBJ2-1,few,TRBV5-1,TGCGCCAGCAGCTTGGGTTCTAGCGGCTTCGGAGAGCAGTTCTTC,CASSLGSSGFGEQFF
TRBD1,TRBJ1-1,few,TRBV10-2,TGCGCCAGCAGTGGCTTCAGGGGGCACACTGAAGCTTTCTTT,CASSGFRGHTEAFF
-,TRBJ1-4,-,TRBV9,TGTGCCAGCTCACTTGGGAAGGCAGAACGGGAAAAACTGTTTTTT,CASSLGKAEREKLFF
-,TRBJ2-3,-,TRBV10-3,TGTGCCACCAGAGGGGGACGCCTCACAGATACGCAGTATTTT,CATRGGRLTDTQYF
TRBD1,TRBJ2-1,-,TRBV4-1,TGCGCCAGCAGCCAAGCTGGCAGGGGGCTTTCCTACAATGAGCAGTTCTTC,CASSQAGRGLSYNEQFF
-,TRBJ2-7,-,TRBV7-9,TGTGCCAGCAGCTTAGCAGTCCACCAAGGGGGCTACGAGCAGTACTTC,CASSLAVHQGGYEQYF
-,TRBJ2-5,-,TRBV18,TGTGCCAGCTCACCATGGGACCAAGAGACCCAGTACTTC,CASSPWDQETQYF
-,TRBJ1-2,few,TRBV7-9,TGTGCCAGCAGCTTAACCAGGGACTATGGCTACACCTTC,CASSLTRDYGYTF
TRBD1,TRBJ2-7,-,TRBV4-3,TGCGCCAGCAGCCAAGGGGACAGGGGTTTACCCTACGAGCAGTACTTC,CASSQGDRGLPYEQYF
-,TRBJ1-2,few,TRBV6-5,TGTGCCAGCAGTTACTCGAGACAGAACTATGGCTACACCTTC,CASSYSRQNYGYTF
-,TRBJ1-2,-,TRBV7-2,TGTGCCAGCAGCTTAGGGGGACAAATCTATGGCTACACCTTC,CASSLGGQIYGYTF
-,TRBJ1-1,once,TRBV5-1,TGCGCCAGCAGCTCAACTGGAGTGAACACTGAAGCTTTCTTT,CASSSTGVNTEAFF
-,TRBJ1-4,once,TRBV20-1,TGCAGTGCTAGTCCATACAGGGATGGGAAACTGTTTTTT,CSASPYRDGKLFF